The present T cell receptor beta chain was sequenced within a study of T cell clones after liver transplantation (dated by TCRdb to the late 2010s). Turning to the overall study: ITN030ST, the source of the samples, was a randomized trial that attempted immunosuppression withdrawal within 2 years of liver transplantation. The studied cohort comprised 8 liver transplant recipients, 3 classified as tolerant and 5 as non-tolerant. Blood samples were collected pre-transplant, then pre-randomization ahead of withdrawal, and finally post-randomization once withdrawal had either been completed or failed. As an antigen-independent comparator for donor-reactive sequences, third party-reactive TCRbeta sequences were also identified from pre-transplant MLRs. The subjects received no induction therapy and were kept on standard immunosuppression until randomization at 12-24 months post-transplant. Of the eight recipients, three were HCV-positive, while the remaining recipients had been transplanted for non-autoimmune, non-viral indications. Tolerance was defined as complete withdrawal of immunosuppression for at least one year without a rise in liver enzymes beyond twice the upper limit of normal. Donor-reactive T cell clones were identified by TCRbeta sequencing after a pre-transplant mixed lymphocyte reaction and then tracked in post-transplant blood.

There are a few counts of this clone. Its antigen is unknown. No quality values exist for individual bases; no much larger clone is one base distant. Unstimulated PBMCs, after thawing, were stained for CD3, CD4 and CD8 and then FACS-sorted into CD3+CD4+ and CD3+CD8+ populations. All 8 studied subjects were randomized to immunosuppression withdrawal. The Qiagen DNeasy Blood and Tissue Kit was used to isolate genomic DNA. The CDR3, from cysteine to phenylalanine, totals 16 residues. The read is trimmed to its CDR3 DNA, 48 bases read in frame from base 1. The V end loses 0 bases and the J end loses 0 bases, and a stretch of 9 bases separates them. CDR1 and CDR2 (MNHEY, SVGAGI) derive from the germline V gene. The research as a whole found: When repertoire turnover was accounted for, significantly reduced detection of donor-reactive sequences was found in 7 of 8 subjects for CD4 and in 8 of 8 subjects for CD8. Low numbers of available donor cells limited the measurable donor-reactive repertoire in a couple of subjects. The conclusions were considered preliminary, being limited by small, heterogeneous patient numbers and non-standardized post-transplant time points. A significant post-transplant decrease in circulating donor-reactive CD4 TCRbeta sequences was observed in most of the 8 subjects, irrespective of tolerance or HCV status. Without allograft tissue specimens, donor-reactive T cells may have migrated into the graft rather than being deleted. The decline in donor-reactive sequences exceeded the decline in third party-reactive sequences, suggesting partial antigen-specific deletion that was unrelated to withdrawal success.

High-throughput TCRbeta CDR3 sequencing of frozen genomic DNA was performed by immunoSEQ, including PCR amplification, mapping, bias correction and internal controls. As for the original processing: Only productive rearrangements were retained, with each unique TCRbeta sequence defined by its CDR3 nucleotide sequence together with its V and J gene. For a sequence to be called donor-reactive, it needed a frequency of at least 0.01% and at least 5-fold expansion in CFSE-low cells compared with unstimulated pre-transplant cells. Minimum frequency thresholds were set for each subject based on the unstimulated sample with the lowest template count, ensuring at least 90% detection power. Jensen-Shannon divergence between the top 1000 TCRbeta sequences post- versus pre-transplant served as the measure of repertoire turnover. Two-sided Fisher's exact tests were used to test for changes in how often donor-reactive sequences were detected. TCRdb provides this immuneACCESS table in a form limited to in-frame rearrangements. Some clones are lacking; in checked studies, under half of them reflect an unresolved V gene, and why the rest are absent is not known. V, J and clone size derive from that table, while D and trimming were established from the DNA sequence. Counted in this sample were over 45,000 clones; approximately 71% of them appeared once. The ten top clones hold about 10% of the sample.

Source: CD4+ T cells from blood, taken less than 70 months after liver transplant. Recombination joined TRBV6-5 with TRBJ1-3; the D gene is perhaps TRBD1, from 5 matching bases. The origin of this receptor is a human patient who received a liver transplant. After transplantation, some T cells may belong to the graft donor instead of the recipient. Here is the DNA: TGTGCCAGCAGTTACTCGTCCAGGGCCTCTGGAAACACCATATATTTT. The resulting protein is CASSYSSRASGNTIYF.